This T cell receptor beta chain emerged from a study of CD8+ T cells in alopecia areata (dated by TCRdb to 2016 to 2019). Study-level background: Treated patients were enrolled in an open-label pilot trial of oral tofacitinib, 5 to 10 mg twice daily, for moderate-to-severe alopecia areata. Patients received tofacitinib for 6 to 18 months and were then followed off drug for 6 months to check for delayed response and recurrence. For the treated patients, the SALT score, which quantifies what percentage of scalp surface area is affected, served as the measure of disease severity. To study T cell clonal expansion in alopecia areata, the researchers applied high-throughput TCRbeta sequencing to both the C3H/HeJ mouse model and human patients. Scalp tissue and sorted CD4+ and CD8+ peripheral blood T cells from patchy and totalis/universalis alopecia areata patients and from healthy controls were covered by human TCRbeta sequencing. Biopsies were taken from tofacitinib-treated patients at baseline and at 4 and 24 weeks of treatment, and a later scalp biopsy was taken in several of the tofacitinib-treated patients. Clonality in the scalp was compared among normal scalp (n=4), patchy alopecia areata scalp (n=8), and alopecia totalis/universalis scalp (n=8). RNA was obtained with the PAXgene miRNA kit for fixed scalp, the miRNeasy kit for PBMCs, and the RNeasy kit for mouse skin. immunoSEQ multiplex PCR using 35 Vbeta forward primers and 13 Jbeta reverse primers was used to amplify TCRbeta CDR3 regions.

Beyond this particular receptor, the publication reports: Compared with normal scalp, lesional scalp had higher clonality and more expanded CD8+ clones, particularly in alopecia totalis/universalis, a pattern that suggests antigenic drive. Unlike mouse skin, which is dominated by gammadelta T cells, normal human skin has resident alphabeta T cells that are also sequenced, and this complicates analysis of the scalp TCR repertoire. Because the treated cohort was small and included a single nonresponder, larger studies are needed to assess links between baseline CD8+ expansion and response. During tofacitinib treatment, many expanded lesional clones stuck around in both scalp and blood, and this persistence may partly explain why relapse happens after treatment is stopped. Scalp clonality and the number of expanded CD8+ clones among the top 100 scalp clones were significantly decreased by tofacitinib. TCR sequences shared between patients were less clear than in mice, possibly partly because of HLA diversity in the patient population.

Library creation used the immunoSEQ multiplex PCR assay. For TCR sequencing, RNA was extracted from every sample and reverse transcribed into cDNA to serve as template. SuperScript III was used to make first-strand cDNA, primed with a 2:1 mix of oligo-dT and random hexamers. A synthetic immune receptor repertoire was used to assess amplification bias, and residual bias was removed computationally. In the original analysis: After raw reads were preprocessed to remove errors, the CDR3 was defined following IMGT conventions as running from the conserved cysteine to phenylalanine. To get clonality, Shannon entropy was normalized by log2 of the number of productive unique TCRs and the result was subtracted from 1. Whether each scalp clone was CD4 or CD8 was inferred by checking scalp TCRbeta sequences against the CD4 and CD8 repertoires from sorted blood. TCRdb mirrors the immuneACCESS table, restricted to in-frame sequences. Some clones are absent from its copies; in checked studies, under half trace to an unresolved V gene, and the reason for the others is unknown. That table is the source of V, J and clone size, and D and trimming were worked out from the DNA. This sample gives around 190,000 clones in total; less than 65% of them show up just once. 4% to 5% of the sample rests with the top ten.

Taken with the paper, the label for time point translates to: about four weeks on oral tofacitinib. Interpreted using the paper, the treatment or condition label stands for: oral pan-JAK inhibitor, 5-10 mg twice daily. From alopecia areata patients, peripheral blood was collected along with lesional scalp punch biopsies. PBMCs were separated by density centrifugation and stained for CD3, CD4 and CD8, after which CD4+ and CD8+ T cells were sorted on a FACSAria. Regarding this clone: Its target antigen remains unknown. No clone much larger than this one lies a single base away; base qualities are absent.

The receptor was isolated from a human donor with alopecia areata. The source was CD4+ T cells sorted from blood, collected at week 4, from a patient treated with tofacitinib.

The CDR3 here reads CASSIRQENQPQHF. DNA sequence: TGTGCCAGTAGTATACGGCAGGAAAATCAGCCCCAGCATTTT. In this chain, TRBV19 is recombined with TRBJ1-5; the D gene identity is not certain. For CDR1 and CDR2, the germline V gene (reference sequence) lists LNHDA and SQIVND. From the cysteine up to the phenylalanine, the CDR3 has a length of 14 residues. The entry retains the CDR3 DNA only, 42 bases that are in frame from base 1. V lost 2 bases and J lost 4 bases; the stretch between them is 9 bases long. The CDR3 plus the reference TRBV19 and TRBJ1-5 genes for the other parts give the full variable domain: DGGITQSPKYLFRKEGQNVTLSCEQNLNHDAMYWYRQDPGQGLRLIYYSQIVNDFQKGDIAEGYSVSREKKESFPLTVTSAQKNPTAFYLCASSIRQENQPQHFGDGTRLSIL.